The next 25 T cell receptor beta chains were all read from a single sample in a study of response to subunit inactivated influenza vaccine. MiXCR was run by TCRdb on the RT-PCR reads, yielding one entry per CDR3 protein. There are 500,000 to 700,000 distinct CDR3 sequences in the sample; roughly 23% occur only once, and 2.5% to 3.5% lies in the top ten. These data were also filed under a second study, of T cells expressing NK-cell markers. As that study records: The authors generated TCR beta cDNA through 5'RACE template switching with UMIs.

The input for sequencing was CD4+ T cells sorted from PBMCs, taken 12 days after vaccination. All receptors come from a man aged 45-65 years who received an inactivated influenza vaccine.

This clonotype was seen a handful of times. The chain is built from TRBV12-3 or TRBV12-4 and TRBJ1-4, with 8 bases identical to TRBD1. The CDR3 spans 14 residues. Trimming took 5 bases from V and 8 from J; bases not matched to a gene: 7. The CDR3 spells CASSLTGVVEKLFF. CDR3 in DNA: TGTGCCAGCAGTCTGACAGGGGTTGTCGAAAAACTGTTTTTT.

The J gene is TRBJ1-4, the V gene TRBV4-1; TRBD1 agrees at 8 bases. Trimming removed 3 bases from V and 7 bases from J; junction bases left unmatched: 10. The CDR3 totals 16 residues. Germline assignment: CDR1 MGHRA and CDR2 YSYEKL. The CDR3 here is CASSQVQGARSEKLFF. CDR3 in DNA: TGCGCCAGCAGCCAGGTCCAGGGGGCGCGGAGTGAAAAACTGTTTTTT.

This clonotype was detected ten times or more. This chain uses TRBV7-9 with TRBJ2-2; 9 bases align to TRBD1. The CDR3 is 14 amino acids. V shed 5 bases and J 5 bases; nucleotides not matched to a gene: 3. CDR1 is SEHNR, CDR2 FQNEAQ, per germline (reference sequence). In DNA form, the CDR3 reads TGTGCCAGCAGCCAAGGGACAGGGACCGGGGAGCTGTTTTTT. Encoded protein: CASSQGTGTGELFF.

This clonotype was observed many times. The chain combines TRBV29-1 with TRBJ1-1; D may be TRBD1 (6 bases). This CDR3 has 18 amino acids. CDR1 and CDR2 from the germline V gene are SQVTM and ANQGSEA. Trimming stripped 0 bases from V and 0 bases from J, with 20 bases between. The DNA for the CDR3 is TGCAGCGTTGAAGATACCGCACCGGCAGGGGTGTTGAACACTGAAGCTTTCTTT. Its protein product is CSVEDTAPAGVLNTEAFF.

This clonotype showed up just a few times. The chain recombines TRBV5-6 with TRBJ2-3, with 10 bases lining up with TRBD2. V lost 1 base, J lost 2 bases, and 4 bases stayed unmatched. Germline CDR1 is SGHDT and CDR2 is YYEEEE. The CDR3 totals 16 residues. The CDR3 is CASSLFSGGYTDTQYF. CDR3 in DNA: TGTGCCAGCAGCTTGTTTAGCGGGGGGTACACAGATACGCAGTATTTT.

The rearrangement links TRBV2 to TRBJ2-2; 8 bases are a match to TRBD1. J was trimmed by 6 bases and V by 2 bases; bases with no gene match: 5. This CDR3 has 15 residues. The germline gives CDR1 SNHLY, CDR2 FYNNEI. The CDR3 loop reads CASSERTGPAGELFF. CDR3 nucleotides: TGTGCCAGCAGTGAACGGACAGGGCCCGCCGGGGAGCTGTTTTTT.

The chain employs TRBV12-3 or TRBV12-4 and TRBJ1-5; 11 bases fit TRBD1. V dropped 3 bases and J dropped 2; count of bases not matched to a gene: 6. The CDR3 runs to 17 residues. The CDR3 nucleotides are TGTGCCAGCAGTTTCGGACAGGGGGCCCAGGGCAATCAGCCCCAGCATTTT. Translation: CASSFGQGAQGNQPQHF.

Ten or more counts support this clonotype. The V call is TRBV7-2, the J call TRBJ2-7; 8 bases fit TRBD1. Trimming took 5 bases from V and 2 from J; bases not matched to a gene: 8. Per germline, CDR1 SGHTA and CDR2 FQGNSA. The CDR3 is 15 residues long. As DNA, the CDR3 is TGTGCCAGCAGCATAACCCCAGGGGGCGCCTACGAGCAGTACTTC. It yields the protein CASSITPGGAYEQYF.

V is TRBV7-9 and J is TRBJ1-2; 7 bases map to TRBD1. The germline V gene has CDR1 SEHNR and CDR2 FQNEAQ (reference sequence). V lost 4 bases and J lost 8; bases outside the gene matches: 13. The CDR3 runs to 15 residues. CDR3 in DNA: TGTGCCAGCAGCTCGGACGGGTGGACAGGCGGCGGCTACACCTTC. Translation gives CASSSDGWTGGGYTF.

This clonotype was picked up many times. The genes are TRBV7-8 and TRBJ1-1, with D possibly TRBD1 on 6 matching bases. The CDR3 sequence is 16 residues long. V lost 1 base and J 7 bases, leaving 19 bases between the germline ends. Germline V gene data show CDR1 as SGHVS and CDR2 as FQNEAQ. The CDR3 protein is CASSLGLVGQGSEAFF. The CDR3 bases are TGTGCCAGCAGCTTAGGTTTGGTGGGACAAGGGAGTGAAGCTTTCTTT.

V usage is TRBV7-2 and J usage is TRBJ1-6, with D uncertain. V lost 2 bases and J lost 10, with 9 bases in between. The length of the CDR3 is 13 residues. Germline CDR1 reads SGHTA; CDR2 reads FQGNSA. CDR3 in DNA: TGTGCCAGCAGCTTACTGGGGATGTCACCCCTCCACTTT. Translated: CASSLLGMSPLHF.

This clonotype was found a few times. The CDR3 is CASSYMGEQYF. The CDR3 DNA reads TGTGCCAGCAGTTACATGGGGGAGCAGTACTTC. This chain links TRBV27 with TRBJ2-7; D not resolved. Germline loops: CDR1 MNHEY, CDR2 SMNVEV (reference sequence). The CDR3 contains 11 residues. Trimming pared 4 bases from V and 7 bases from J, leaving 8 bases between.

This clonotype appeared a few times. The chain combines TRBV4-2 with TRBJ1-5; D gene unclear. V was shortened by 4 bases and J by 3 bases, with 7 bases between the two germline ends. CDR3 length equals 13 residues. Germline loops: CDR1 LGHNA, CDR2 YNFKEQ. CDR3 DNA: TGTGCCAGCAGCCCAGAGACCAATCAGCCCCAGCATTTT. Its protein is CASSPETNQPQHF.

This clonotype was detected ten times or more. The chain couples TRBV12-3 or TRBV12-4 to TRBJ2-5, with D unclear. This CDR3 has 15 amino acids. V dropped 6 bases and J dropped 4 bases, with 18 bases sitting between them. In DNA, the CDR3 is TGTGCCAGCAGCTCAGACCGGAGTGATAGAGAGACCCAGTACTTC. It translates to CASSSDRSDRETQYF.

The V and J genes are TRBV20-1 and TRBJ2-7; 7 positions match TRBD2. V lost 5 bases and J lost 5; bases outside the gene matches: 18. Germline CDR1 is DFQATT and CDR2 is SNEGSKA (reference sequence). CDR3 length: 16 amino acids. In DNA form, the CDR3 reads TGCAGTGCTTCCCTGTTGGGTCTAGCGGCCAACGACGAGCAGTACTTC. This sequence encodes CSASLLGLAANDEQYF.

The chain is built from TRBV7-2 and TRBJ2-3; 9 bases line up with TRBD2. CDR3 length: 16 residues. Germline V lookup: CDR1 SGHTA, CDR2 FQGNSA. J gave up 4 bases and V 1 base, and 6 bases lay outside the gene matches. The CDR3 reads CASSLVPLAGADTQYF. The CDR3 region has the DNA TGTGCCAGCAGCTTAGTCCCCTTAGCGGGAGCAGATACGCAGTATTTT.

Only a few counts were recorded for this clonotype. The chain couples TRBV20-1 to TRBJ1-4; 8 bases match TRBD1. The length of the CDR3 is 13 residues. The trim removed 3 bases at V and 4 bases at J, leaving 1 base unmatched. Per the germline V gene, CDR1 is DFQATT and CDR2 is SNEGSKA (reference sequence). CDR3 in DNA: TGCAGTGCTAGGACAGGGGTTAATGAAAAACTGTTTTTT. It yields the protein CSARTGVNEKLFF.

The table lists this clonotype with a few counts. V is TRBV20-1 and J is TRBJ2-2; 11 positions agree with TRBD1. Germline values: CDR1 DFQATT, CDR2 SNEGSKA (reference sequence). The ends lost 5 bases at V and 7 bases at J; junction bases unmatched: 3. There are 13 residues in the CDR3. The CDR3 protein is CSAGQGASGELFF. Written as DNA, the CDR3 is TGCAGTGCTGGACAGGGGGCTAGCGGGGAGCTGTTTTTT.

This clonotype was observed a few times. J is TRBJ1-1 and V is TRBV12-3 or TRBV12-4, with D unresolved. The V end was cut by 7 bases, the J end by 6 bases, with 9 bases between. The CDR3 is 11 residues long. CDR3 protein: CASTLRAEAFF. CDR3 bases: TGTGCCAGCACCCTGCGAGCTGAAGCTTTCTTT.

This clonotype has a handful of counts. The chain carries TRBV2 and TRBJ2-2; 12 bases agree with TRBD2. Trimming removed 8 bases from V and 5 bases from J; junction bases left unmatched: 9. This CDR3 contains 16 residues. Germline CDR1 and CDR2: SNHLY and FYNNEI. The CDR3 nucleotides are TGTGCCAGCTCCCCTAGCGGGGGGGCCGTGACCGGGGAGCTGTTTTTT. It encodes CASSPSGGAVTGELFF.

This CDR3 is CSPRPGAGGEQYF. In nucleotides, the CDR3 is TGCAGTCCGAGGCCGGGGGCTGGTGGCGAGCAGTACTTC. The chain uses TRBV20-1 and TRBJ2-7; D may correspond to TRBD1 or TRBD2 (6 bases each). Trimming took 8 bases from V and 6 from J, leaving 20 bases between them. The CDR3 length is 13 residues. CDR1 is DFQATT, CDR2 SNEGSKA, per germline (reference sequence).

The V gene is TRBV28, the J gene TRBJ1-6; 7 nucleotides agree with TRBD1. The CDR3 spans 16 residues. The germline gives CDR1 MDHEN, CDR2 SYDVKM. V lost 6 bases to trimming and J lost 8 bases; unmatched junction nucleotides: 13. The CDR3 sequence is CASSRTMGQPDSPLHF. Here the CDR3 DNA reads TGTGCCAGCAGCCGAACAATGGGACAGCCGGATTCACCCCTCCACTTT. Full variable domain (rest looked up from reference TRBV28 and TRBJ1-6): DVKVTQSSRYLVKRTGEKVFLECVQDMDHENMFWYRQDPGLGLRLIYFSYDVKMKEKGDIPEGYSVSREKKERFSLILESASTNQTSMYLCASSRTMGQPDSPLHFGNGTRLTVT.

The chain uses TRBV12-3 or TRBV12-4 and TRBJ1-1; D might be TRBD1 (5 bases). The length of the CDR3 is 14 residues. V lost 8 bases, J lost 1 base, and 14 bases lay in between. The CDR3 here is CASCLRQGNTEAFF. Written as DNA, the CDR3 is TGTGCCAGCTGTCTACGCCAGGGGAACACTGAAGCTTTCTTT.

This clonotype was recorded a few times. This chain links TRBV12-3 or TRBV12-4 with TRBJ2-7, with D uncertain. This CDR3 is built from 15 residues. Trimming pared 2 bases from V and 5 bases from J, leaving 16 bases between. CDR3 amino acids: CASSLLFTDVNEQYF. CDR3 bases: TGTGCCAGCAGTTTACTTTTTACGGACGTCAACGAGCAGTACTTC.

Comment on this clonotype: The CDR3 ends on some other residue instead of the conserved phenylalanine or tryptophan, so this is likely a read error. The rearrangement uses TRBV18 and TRBJ2-1; D is possibly TRBD2 (5 bases). The CDR3 length is 15 residues. The germline V gene encodes CDR1 KGHSH and CDR2 LQKENI. The V gene lost 4 bases and the J gene lost 8 bases, with 18 bases spanning the gap. The CDR3 region is CASSRTETMVYEQFI. The CDR3 DNA follows: TGTGCCAGCTCACGGACGGAGACTATGGTCTATGAGCAGTTCATC.